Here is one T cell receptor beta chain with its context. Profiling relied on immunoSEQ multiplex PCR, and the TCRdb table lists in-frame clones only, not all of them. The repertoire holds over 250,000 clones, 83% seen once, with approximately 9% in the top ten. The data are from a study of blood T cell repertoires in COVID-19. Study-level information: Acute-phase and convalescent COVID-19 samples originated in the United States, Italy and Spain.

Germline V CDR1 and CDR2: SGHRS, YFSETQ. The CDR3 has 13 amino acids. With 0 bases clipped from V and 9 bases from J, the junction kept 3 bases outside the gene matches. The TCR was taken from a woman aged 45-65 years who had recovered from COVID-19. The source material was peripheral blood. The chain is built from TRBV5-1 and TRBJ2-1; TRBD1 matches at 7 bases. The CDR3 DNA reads TGCGCCAGCAGCTTGGTAGGGGGCGGTGAGCAGTTCTTC. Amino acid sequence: CASSLVGGGEQFF.